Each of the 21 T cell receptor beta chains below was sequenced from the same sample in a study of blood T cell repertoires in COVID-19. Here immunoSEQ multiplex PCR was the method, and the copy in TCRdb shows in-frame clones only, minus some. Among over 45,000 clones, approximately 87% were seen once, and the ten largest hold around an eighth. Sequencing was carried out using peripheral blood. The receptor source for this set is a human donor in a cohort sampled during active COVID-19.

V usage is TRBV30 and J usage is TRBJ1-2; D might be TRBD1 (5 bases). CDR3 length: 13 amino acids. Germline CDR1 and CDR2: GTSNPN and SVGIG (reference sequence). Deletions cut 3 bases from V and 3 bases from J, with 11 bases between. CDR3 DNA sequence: TGTGCCTGGAGCGGACAAAACTACTATGGCTACACCTTC. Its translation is CAWSGQNYYGYTF.

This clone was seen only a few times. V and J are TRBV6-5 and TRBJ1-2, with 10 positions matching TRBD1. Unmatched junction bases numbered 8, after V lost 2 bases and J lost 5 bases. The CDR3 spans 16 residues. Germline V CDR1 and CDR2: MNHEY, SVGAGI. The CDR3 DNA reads TGTGCCAGCAGTTACCTGGGGGGACAGGGGATTTATGGCTACACCTTC. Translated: CASSYLGGQGIYGYTF.

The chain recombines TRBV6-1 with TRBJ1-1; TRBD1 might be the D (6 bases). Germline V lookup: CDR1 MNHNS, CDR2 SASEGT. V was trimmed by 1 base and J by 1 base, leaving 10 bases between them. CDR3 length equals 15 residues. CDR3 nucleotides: TGTGCCAGCAGTGAAGTCGCGGGGGCGAACACTGAAGCTTTCTTT. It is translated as CASSEVAGANTEAFF.

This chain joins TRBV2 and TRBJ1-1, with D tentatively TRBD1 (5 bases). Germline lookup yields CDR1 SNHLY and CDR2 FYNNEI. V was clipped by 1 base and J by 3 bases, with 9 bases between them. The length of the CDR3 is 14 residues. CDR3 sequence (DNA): TGTGCCAGCAGTGAAGTTGTAGGGGACACTGAAGCTTTCTTT. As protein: CASSEVVGDTEAFF.

The CDR3 nucleotides are TGTGCCAGGGGGCAGGGGCGGAACACCATATATTTT. It specifies CARGQGRNTIYF. The chain has TRBV2 and TRBJ1-3, with a tentative D call TRBD1 (6 bases). Between the trimmed V and J ends, which lost 9 bases and 7 bases, there was a span of 13 bases. Germline values: CDR1 SNHLY, CDR2 FYNNEI. The CDR3 loop spans 12 amino acids.

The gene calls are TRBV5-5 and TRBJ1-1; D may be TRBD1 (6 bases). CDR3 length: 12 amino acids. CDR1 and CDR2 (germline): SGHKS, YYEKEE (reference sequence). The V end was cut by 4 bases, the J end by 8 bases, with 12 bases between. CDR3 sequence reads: CASSPGTSEAFF. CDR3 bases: TGTGCCAGCAGCCCCGGGACATCGGAAGCTTTCTTT.

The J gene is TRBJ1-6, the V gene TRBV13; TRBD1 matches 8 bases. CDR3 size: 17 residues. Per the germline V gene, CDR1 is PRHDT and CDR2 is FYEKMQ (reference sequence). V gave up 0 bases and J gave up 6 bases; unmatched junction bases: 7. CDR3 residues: CASSLGGQGWSNSPLHF. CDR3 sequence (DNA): TGTGCCAGCAGCTTAGGAGGACAGGGCTGGAGTAATTCACCCCTCCACTTT.

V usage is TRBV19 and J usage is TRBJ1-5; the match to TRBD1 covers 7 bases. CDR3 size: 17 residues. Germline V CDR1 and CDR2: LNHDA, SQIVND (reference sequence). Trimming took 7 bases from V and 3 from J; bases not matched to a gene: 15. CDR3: CASTIDGGGAFNQPQHF. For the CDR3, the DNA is TGTGCCAGTACGATCGATGGAGGGGGCGCGTTCAATCAGCCCCAGCATTTT.

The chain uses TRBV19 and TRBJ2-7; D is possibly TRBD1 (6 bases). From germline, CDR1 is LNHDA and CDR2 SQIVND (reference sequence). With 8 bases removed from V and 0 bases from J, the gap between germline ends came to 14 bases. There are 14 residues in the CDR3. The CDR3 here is CASAPMTGSYEQYF. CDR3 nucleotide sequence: TGTGCCAGTGCCCCCATGACAGGCTCCTACGAGCAGTACTTC.

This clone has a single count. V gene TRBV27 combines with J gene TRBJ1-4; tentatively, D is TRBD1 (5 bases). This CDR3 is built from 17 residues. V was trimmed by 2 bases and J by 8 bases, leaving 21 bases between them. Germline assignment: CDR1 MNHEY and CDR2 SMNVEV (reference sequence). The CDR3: CASSLVYISGPGEKLFF. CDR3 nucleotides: TGTGCCAGCAGTTTAGTATACATATCGGGCCCAGGGGAAAAACTGTTTTTT.

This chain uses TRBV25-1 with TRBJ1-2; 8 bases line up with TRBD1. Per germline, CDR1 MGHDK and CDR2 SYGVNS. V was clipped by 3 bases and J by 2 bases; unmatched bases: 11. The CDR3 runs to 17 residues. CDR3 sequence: CASSDPGGKGLNYGYTF. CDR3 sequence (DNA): TGTGCCAGCAGTGACCCAGGGGGCAAGGGATTGAACTATGGCTACACCTTC.

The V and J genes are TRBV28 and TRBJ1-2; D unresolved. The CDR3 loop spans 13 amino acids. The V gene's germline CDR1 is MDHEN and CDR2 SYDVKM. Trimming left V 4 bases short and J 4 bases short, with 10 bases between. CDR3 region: CASSSPLAYGYTF. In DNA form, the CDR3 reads TGTGCCAGCAGTTCACCTTTGGCCTATGGCTACACCTTC.

Here the CDR3 reads CVGQRAEKLFF. CDR3 nucleotides: TGTGTGGGACAGCGAGCTGAAAAACTGTTTTTT. The chain combines TRBV30 with TRBJ1-4; TRBD1 matches 7 bases. Germline V gives CDR1 GTSNPN, CDR2 SVGIG (reference sequence). The CDR3 spans 11 residues.

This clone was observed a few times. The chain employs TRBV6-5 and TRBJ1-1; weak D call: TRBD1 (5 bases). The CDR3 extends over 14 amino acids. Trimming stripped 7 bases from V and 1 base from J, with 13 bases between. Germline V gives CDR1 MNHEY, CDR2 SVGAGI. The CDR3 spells CASKFPGPNTEAFF. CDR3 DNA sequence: TGTGCCAGCAAGTTTCCAGGGCCGAACACTGAAGCTTTCTTT.

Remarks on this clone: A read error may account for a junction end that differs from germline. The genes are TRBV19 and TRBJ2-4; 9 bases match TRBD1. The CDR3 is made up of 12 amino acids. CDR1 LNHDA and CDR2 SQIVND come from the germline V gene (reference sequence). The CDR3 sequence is CASSIPGTGISF. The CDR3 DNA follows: TGTGCCAGTAGTATTCCCGGGACAGGGATATCCTTC.

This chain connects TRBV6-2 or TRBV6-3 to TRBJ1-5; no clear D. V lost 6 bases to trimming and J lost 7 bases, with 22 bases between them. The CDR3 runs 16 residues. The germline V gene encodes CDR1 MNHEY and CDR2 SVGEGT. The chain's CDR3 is CASSPLEGLVGQPQHF. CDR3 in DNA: TGTGCCAGCAGCCCCTTGGAGGGTCTGGTGGGACAGCCCCAGCATTTT.

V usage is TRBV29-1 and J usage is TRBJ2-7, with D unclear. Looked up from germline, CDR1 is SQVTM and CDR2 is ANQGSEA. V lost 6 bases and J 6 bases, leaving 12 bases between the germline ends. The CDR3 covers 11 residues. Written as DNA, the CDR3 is TGCAGCGTCTCCCCCCCTCTCGAGCAGTACTTC. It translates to CSVSPPLEQYF.

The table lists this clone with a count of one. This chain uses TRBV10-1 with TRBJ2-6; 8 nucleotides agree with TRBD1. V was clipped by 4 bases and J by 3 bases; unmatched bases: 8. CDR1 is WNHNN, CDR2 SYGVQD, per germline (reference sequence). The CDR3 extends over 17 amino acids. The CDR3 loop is CASSVQGVGSGANVLTF. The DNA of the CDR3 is TGCGCCAGCAGTGTACAGGGGGTGGGGAGTGGGGCCAACGTCCTGACTTTC.

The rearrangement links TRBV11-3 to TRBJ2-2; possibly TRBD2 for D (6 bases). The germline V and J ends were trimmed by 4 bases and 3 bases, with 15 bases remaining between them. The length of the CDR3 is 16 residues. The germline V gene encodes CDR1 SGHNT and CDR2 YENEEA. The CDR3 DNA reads TGTGCCAGCAGCTGGGGGATAGGCGGGGACACCGGGGAGCTGTTTTTT. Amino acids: CASSWGIGGDTGELFF.

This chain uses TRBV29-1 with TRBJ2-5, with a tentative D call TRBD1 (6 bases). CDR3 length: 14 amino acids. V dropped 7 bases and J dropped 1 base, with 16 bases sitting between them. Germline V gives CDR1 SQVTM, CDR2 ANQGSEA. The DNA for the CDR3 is TGCAGCGCCTATGGAGGACAGACCCAAGAGACCCAGTACTTC. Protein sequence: CSAYGGQTQETQYF.

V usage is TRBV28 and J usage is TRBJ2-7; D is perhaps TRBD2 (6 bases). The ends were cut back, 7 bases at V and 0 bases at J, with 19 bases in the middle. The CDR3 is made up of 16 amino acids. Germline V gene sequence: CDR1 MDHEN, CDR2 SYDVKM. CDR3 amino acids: CASTGQGLPSSYEQYF. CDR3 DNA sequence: TGTGCCAGCACCGGCCAAGGACTACCAAGCTCCTACGAGCAGTACTTC.